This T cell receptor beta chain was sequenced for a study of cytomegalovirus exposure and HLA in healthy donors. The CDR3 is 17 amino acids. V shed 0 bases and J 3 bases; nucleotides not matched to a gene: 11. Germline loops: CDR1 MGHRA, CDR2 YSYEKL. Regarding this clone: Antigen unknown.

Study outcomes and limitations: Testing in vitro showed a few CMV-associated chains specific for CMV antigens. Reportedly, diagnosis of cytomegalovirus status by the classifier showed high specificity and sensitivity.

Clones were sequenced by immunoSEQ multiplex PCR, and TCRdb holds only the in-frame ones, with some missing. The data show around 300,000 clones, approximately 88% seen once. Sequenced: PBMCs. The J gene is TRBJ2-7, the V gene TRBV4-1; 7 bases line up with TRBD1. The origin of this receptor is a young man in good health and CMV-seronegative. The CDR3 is CASSQEIQTTGSYEQYF. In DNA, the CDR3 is TGCGCCAGCAGCCAAGAAATCCAAACGACAGGGAGCTACGAGCAGTACTTC.